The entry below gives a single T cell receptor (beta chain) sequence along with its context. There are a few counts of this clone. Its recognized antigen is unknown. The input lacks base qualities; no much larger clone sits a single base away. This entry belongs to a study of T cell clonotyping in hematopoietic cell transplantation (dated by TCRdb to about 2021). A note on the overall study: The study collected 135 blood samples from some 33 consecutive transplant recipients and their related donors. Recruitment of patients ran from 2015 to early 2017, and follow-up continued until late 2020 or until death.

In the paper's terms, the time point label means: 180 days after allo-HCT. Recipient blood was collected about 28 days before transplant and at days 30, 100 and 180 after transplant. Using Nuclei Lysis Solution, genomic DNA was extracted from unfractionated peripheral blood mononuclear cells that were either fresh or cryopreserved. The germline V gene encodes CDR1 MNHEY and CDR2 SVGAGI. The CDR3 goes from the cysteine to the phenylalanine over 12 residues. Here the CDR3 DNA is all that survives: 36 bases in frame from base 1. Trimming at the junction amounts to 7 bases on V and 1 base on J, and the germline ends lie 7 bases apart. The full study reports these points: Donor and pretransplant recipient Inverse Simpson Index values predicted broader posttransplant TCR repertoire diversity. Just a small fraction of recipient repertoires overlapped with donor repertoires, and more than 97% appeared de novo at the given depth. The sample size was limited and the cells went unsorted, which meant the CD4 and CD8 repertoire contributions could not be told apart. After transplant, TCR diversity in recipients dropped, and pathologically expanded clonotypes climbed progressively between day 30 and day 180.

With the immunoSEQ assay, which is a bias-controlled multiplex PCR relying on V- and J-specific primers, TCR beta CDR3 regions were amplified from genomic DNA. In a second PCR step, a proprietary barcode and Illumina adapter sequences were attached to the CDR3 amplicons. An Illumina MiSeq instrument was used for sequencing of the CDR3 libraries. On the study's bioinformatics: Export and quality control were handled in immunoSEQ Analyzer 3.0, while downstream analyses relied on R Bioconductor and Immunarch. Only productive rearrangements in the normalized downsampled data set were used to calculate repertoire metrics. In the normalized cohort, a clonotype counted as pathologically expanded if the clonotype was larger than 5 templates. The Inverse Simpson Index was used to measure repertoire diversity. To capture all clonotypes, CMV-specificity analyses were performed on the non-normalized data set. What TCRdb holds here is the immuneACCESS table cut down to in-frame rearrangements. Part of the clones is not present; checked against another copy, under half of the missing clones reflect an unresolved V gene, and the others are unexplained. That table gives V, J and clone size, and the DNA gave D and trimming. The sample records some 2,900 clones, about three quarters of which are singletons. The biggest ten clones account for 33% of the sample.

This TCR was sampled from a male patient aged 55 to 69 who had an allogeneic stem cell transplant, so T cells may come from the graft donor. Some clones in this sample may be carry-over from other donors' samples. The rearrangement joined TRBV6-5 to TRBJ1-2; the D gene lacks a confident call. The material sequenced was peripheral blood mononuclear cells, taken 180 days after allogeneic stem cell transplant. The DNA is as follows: TGTGCCAGCATGAGGGTTAACTATGGCTACACCTTC. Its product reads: CASMRVNYGYTF.